This T cell receptor (beta chain) was observed in a study of blood T cell repertoires in COVID-19. Study overall: Whether acute or convalescent, the COVID-19 samples came from the United States, Italy and Spain. Sample material is recorded as cDNA or gDNA derived from T cells, B-cell-depleted T cells, or PBMCs.

Original data processing: Nucleated cell counts were estimated from reference gene primer amplification. Assay: immunoSEQ multiplex PCR; the TCRdb copy retains only in-frame clones and omits some. V and J calls and clone size are given by that table; D and trimming were obtained from the DNA. The table has about 55,000 clones, about nine tenths seen once. The CDR3 runs to 14 residues. The germline V gene has CDR1 SNHLY and CDR2 FYNNEI. Trimming removed 4 bases at V and 0 bases at J, with 8 bases between. Sequenced: peripheral blood. The chain links TRBV2 to TRBJ2-3; perhaps TRBD2 as D (5 bases). The clonotype was recovered from a human donor with active COVID-19. The donor label of this sample is uncertain. The CDR3 reads CASSAGLSTDTQYF. As DNA, the CDR3 is TGTGCCAGCAGTGCCGGACTTAGCACAGATACGCAGTATTTT.